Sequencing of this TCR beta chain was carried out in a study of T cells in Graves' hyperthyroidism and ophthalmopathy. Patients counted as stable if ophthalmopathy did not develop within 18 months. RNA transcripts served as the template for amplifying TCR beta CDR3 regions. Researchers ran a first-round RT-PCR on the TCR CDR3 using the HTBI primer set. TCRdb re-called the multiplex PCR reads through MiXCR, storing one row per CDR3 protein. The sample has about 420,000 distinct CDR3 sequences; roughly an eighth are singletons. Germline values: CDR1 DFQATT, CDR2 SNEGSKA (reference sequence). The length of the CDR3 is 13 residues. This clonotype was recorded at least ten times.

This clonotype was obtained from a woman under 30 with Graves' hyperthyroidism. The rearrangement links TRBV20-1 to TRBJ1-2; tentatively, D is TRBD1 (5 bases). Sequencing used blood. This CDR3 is CSPREGRNGGYTF. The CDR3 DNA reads TGCAGCCCCCGGGAGGGACGAAACGGAGGCTACACCTTC.